A single sample gave rise to the 8 T cell receptor beta chains below, sequenced in a study of T cell responses to AZD1222 COVID-19 vaccine (dated by TCRdb to the early 2020s). What the time point label conveys for this sample: about 28 days (+/-7) after the second vaccine dose. Library preparation used the immunoSEQ multiplex PCR assay. What TCRdb holds here is the immuneACCESS table cut down to in-frame rearrangements. Part of the clones is not present; checked against another copy, under half of the missing clones reflect an unresolved V gene, and the others are unexplained. In this sample the table shows 140,000 to 150,000 clones, about 82% of which occur a single time. The top ten clones comprise less than 6% of the sample. Material: peripheral blood, obtained 28 days after the second AZD1222 dose. The receptors come from an adult who received the AZD1222 COVID-19 vaccine.

The rearrangement uses TRBV14 and TRBJ2-7; 13 nucleotides align to TRBD2. The V and J ends lost 2 bases and 3 bases, in that order; junction bases with no gene match: 10. This CDR3 has 18 residues. Germline V gene data show CDR1 as SGHDN and CDR2 as FVKESK. The CDR3 spells CASSQRMGLAGTYYEQYF. CDR3 coding DNA: TGTGCCAGCAGCCAACGTATGGGACTAGCGGGGACTTACTACGAGCAGTACTTC.

The gene calls are TRBV15 and TRBJ1-5; D ambiguous. Trimming removed 3 bases at V and 7 bases at J, with 13 bases between. Germline V gene data show CDR1 as LNHNV and CDR2 as YYDKDF (reference sequence). This CDR3 is 14 amino acids long. This chain's CDR3 is CATSRVSVPQPQHF. As DNA, the CDR3 is TGTGCCACCAGCAGGGTCAGTGTACCCCAGCCCCAGCATTTT.

The chain carries TRBV6-5 and TRBJ2-1; 10 nucleotides match TRBD1. The V and J ends lost 6 bases and 12 bases, in that order; junction bases with no gene match: 5. Germline V gene lookup returns CDR1 MNHEY and CDR2 SVGAGI. This CDR3 has 12 residues. As DNA, the CDR3 is TGTGCCAGCAGCAGGGACAGGGGACGGCAGTTCTTC. Protein product: CASSRDRGRQFF.

The chain carries TRBV3-1 (or the pseudogene TRBV3-2) and TRBJ2-2; D remains ambiguous. The ends were cut back, 4 bases at V and 5 bases at J, with 5 bases in the middle. This CDR3 has 12 amino acids. Germline CDR1 LGHDT, CDR2 YNNKEL (reference sequence). CDR3 amino acids: CASSRGTGELFF. The CDR3 coding sequence is TGTGCCAGCAGCCGGGGTACCGGGGAGCTGTTTTTT.

This clone was observed once. This chain joins TRBV4-1 and TRBJ1-6, with 9 bases aligning to TRBD1. V lost 4 bases and J lost 6; bases outside the gene matches: 4. CDR3 length: 15 amino acids. CDR1 is MGHRA, CDR2 YSYEKL, per germline. DNA for the CDR3: TGCGCCAGCAGCCCGGGACAGGGCTCTAATTCACCCCTCCACTTT. Its translation: CASSPGQGSNSPLHF.

In this sample, this clone turned up once. The CDR3 DNA reads TGCGCCAGCAGCCCTCAGGAGAACTATGGCTACACCTTC. Translation: CASSPQENYGYTF. The V and J genes are TRBV5-1 and TRBJ1-2; D not resolved. The CDR3 runs 13 residues. Germline V gives CDR1 SGHRS, CDR2 YFSETQ. Trimming removed 4 bases from V and 2 bases from J, with 9 bases in between.

V is TRBV7-2 and J is TRBJ2-7; D is unclear. The CDR3 has 13 residues. V gave up 1 base and J gave up 4 bases, with 8 bases separating them. Germline V gene data show CDR1 as SGHTA and CDR2 as FQGNSA. The CDR3 is CASSLGLEYEQYF. The CDR3 DNA is TGTGCCAGCAGCTTAGGACTTGAATACGAGCAGTACTTC.

This clone was counted a single time. The CDR3 sequence: CAISEGPLGEQYF. The CDR3 region has the DNA TGTGCCATCAGTGAGGGGCCTTTGGGCGAGCAGTACTTC. The V gene is TRBV10-3, the J gene TRBJ2-7; D uncertain. The V gene's germline CDR1 is ENHRY and CDR2 SYGVKD. V shed 2 bases and J shed 6 bases, with 11 bases lying between them. The CDR3 has 13 residues.